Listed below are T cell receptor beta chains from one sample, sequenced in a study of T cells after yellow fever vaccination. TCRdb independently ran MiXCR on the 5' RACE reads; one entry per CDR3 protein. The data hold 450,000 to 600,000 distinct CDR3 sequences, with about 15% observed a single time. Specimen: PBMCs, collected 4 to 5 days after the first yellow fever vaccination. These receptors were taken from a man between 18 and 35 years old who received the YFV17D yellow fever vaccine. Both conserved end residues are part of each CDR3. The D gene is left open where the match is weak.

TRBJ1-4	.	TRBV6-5	CASSYSGDEKLFF
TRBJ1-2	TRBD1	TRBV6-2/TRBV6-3	CASRPTGIYGYTF
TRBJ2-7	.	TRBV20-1	CSASGDTSYEQYF
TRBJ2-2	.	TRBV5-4	CASSLAVSSNTGELFF
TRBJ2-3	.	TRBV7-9	CASLGFGVQSSTDTQYF
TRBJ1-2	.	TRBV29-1	CSVASGTYGYTF
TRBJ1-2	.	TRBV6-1	CASGRGTNTYGYTF
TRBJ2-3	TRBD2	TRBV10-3	CAISERGDTDTQYF
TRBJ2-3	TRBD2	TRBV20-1	CSAIPSSGGRTDTQYF
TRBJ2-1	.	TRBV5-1	CASSRDWDSYNEQFF
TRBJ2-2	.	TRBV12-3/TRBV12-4	CASRGGSTNTGELFF
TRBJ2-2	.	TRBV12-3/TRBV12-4	CASSLMGVRSGELFF
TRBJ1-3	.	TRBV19	CASRRTEGGNTIYF
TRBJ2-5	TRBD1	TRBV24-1	CATSGAGTGASGTQYF
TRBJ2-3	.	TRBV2	CASQDPDPNTQYF
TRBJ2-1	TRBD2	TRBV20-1	CSAAGLAGTRPQFF
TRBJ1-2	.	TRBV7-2	CASSGQSNYGYTF
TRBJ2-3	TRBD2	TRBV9	CASSVAAGDPTDTQYF
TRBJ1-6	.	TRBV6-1	CASSPDWTRLGSYNSPLHF
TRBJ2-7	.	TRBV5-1	CASSDRQRHEQYF
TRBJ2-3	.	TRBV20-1	CSARRDRMTDTQYF
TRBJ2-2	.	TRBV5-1	CASSLSLRGAGELFF
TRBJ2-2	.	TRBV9	CASSAEPDNTGELFF
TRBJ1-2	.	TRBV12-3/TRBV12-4	CASGPGQGGGYTF
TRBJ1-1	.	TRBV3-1	CASSQASMNTEAFF
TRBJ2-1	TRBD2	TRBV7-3	CASSPGLVGDEQFF
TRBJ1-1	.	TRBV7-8	CASRIGREAFF
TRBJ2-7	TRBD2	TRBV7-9	CASSLAGGEREQYF
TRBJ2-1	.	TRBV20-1	CSAARGFYNEQFF
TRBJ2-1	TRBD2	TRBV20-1	CSATLLAGGYNEQFF
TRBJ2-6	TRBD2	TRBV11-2	CASSRNGQGGISGANVLTF
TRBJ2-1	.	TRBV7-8	CASSLMNLGDEQFF
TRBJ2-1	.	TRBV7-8	CASTPPDTGMNEQFF
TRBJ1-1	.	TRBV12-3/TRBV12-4	CASSFVVGTEAFF
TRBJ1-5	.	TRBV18	CASSAGSRTSSNQPQHF
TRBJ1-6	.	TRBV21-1	CASSKGVFGVNSPLHF
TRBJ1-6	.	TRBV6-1	CASTRSSPGANSPLHF
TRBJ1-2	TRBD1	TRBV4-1	CASSQDPSRQGMYGYTF
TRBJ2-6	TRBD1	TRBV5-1	CASSGAQGNPGANVLTF
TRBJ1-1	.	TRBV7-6	CASSLEFGRDTEAFF
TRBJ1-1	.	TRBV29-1	CSVSSGAHGEAFF
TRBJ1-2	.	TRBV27	CASSGGLYGYTF
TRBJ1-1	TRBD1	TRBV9	CASSVARQGLNTEAFF
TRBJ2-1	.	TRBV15	CATSREGRTEFPDEQFF
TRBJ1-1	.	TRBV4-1	CASSQEAPGTMNTEAFF
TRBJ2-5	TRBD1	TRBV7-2	CASSQQGATGTQYF
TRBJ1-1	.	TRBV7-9	CASSLGIGDTEAFF
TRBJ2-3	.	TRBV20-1	CSQDRRDTDTQYF